The entry below describes one T cell receptor beta chain. Its antigen remains unknown. Via MiXCR, TCRdb re-called the reads, giving one row per CDR3 protein. The table has approximately 500,000 distinct CDR3 sequences, around 27% seen once. V dropped 7 bases and J dropped 9; count of bases not matched to a gene: 15. CDR1 is SGHAT, CDR2 FQNNGV, per germline. The length of the CDR3 is 15 residues. This sample was included in a study of T cell repertoires in cytomegalovirus infection. Study-wide background: Both a matching HLA type and CMV infection were indicated by public TCR beta signatures.

General study points: Accumulated public TCR beta family frequency recognized individuals carrying CMV together with the relevant HLA. Dominating the ex vivo response were TCR beta clonotypes that were CMV-specific and HLA-C-restricted.

This sequence joins TRBV11-2 and TRBJ2-1, with 7 positions matching TRBD2. This TCR was sampled from a human donor in good health (CMV status not recorded). Some clones in this sample may be carry-over from other donors' samples. Source material: PBMCs. The CDR3 here is CASTQDQRDSSEQFF. CDR3 bases: TGTGCCAGCACTCAAGACCAGCGGGATTCGAGTGAGCAGTTCTTC.